This T cell receptor beta chain was obtained from a study of blood T cell repertoires in COVID-19. Turning to the study itself: Nucleic acid was either cDNA or gDNA, and it came from T cells, B-cell-depleted T cells, or PBMCs.

The J segment lost 6 bases and the V segment lost 2 bases, leaving 5 bases of the junction unmatched. The CDR3 is made up of 14 amino acids. Germline V gives CDR1 MNHEY, CDR2 SVGAGI. Authors' analysis steps: Cell counts per sample came from amplifying reference gene primers. Sequencing was performed with immunoSEQ multiplex PCR; in TCRdb, only in-frame clones are kept and a portion is missing. From that table come the V and J calls and clone size; the DNA was used to work out D and trimming. The profile shows some 250,000 clones, about four fifths of them singletons. Sequenced sample: peripheral blood. The V and J genes are TRBV6-5 and TRBJ1-2; 8 bases fit TRBD1. This TCR derives from a man aged 35-49 years with active or convalescent COVID-19. For the CDR3, the DNA is TGTGCCAGCAGTTACGGAACAGGGGGGAATGGCTACACCTTC. Translating gives CASSYGTGGNGYTF.